The clone carrying this TCR beta chain was found a few times. Its antigen is unidentified. The sample originates from a study of beta chain features in type 1 diabetes. Findings of the study overall: The naive, central memory and Treg TCRB repertoires looked more alike in patients than they did in healthy donors.

What was sequenced were expressed TCRB transcripts, since all of the isolated RNA had been reverse transcribed. Sequenced by immunoSEQ multiplex PCR; TCRdb stores in-frame clones only, minus some. Found here are 120,000 to 150,000 clones, nearly 50% of them singletons; the top ten hold under 0.45%. The germline CDR1 and CDR2 sequences are SNHLY and FYNNEI. Deletions cut 6 bases from V and 6 bases from J, with 15 bases between. The CDR3 covers 14 residues. The sample taken for sequencing was Tregs from blood. This receptor was identified in a man younger than 30 in good health. The chain couples TRBV2 to TRBJ2-1, with D maybe TRBD1 (5 bases). In nucleotides, the CDR3 is TGTGCCAGCAGGGAACCAGGGAATAGCAATGAGCAGTTCTTC. Its translation is CASREPGNSNEQFF. Full variable domain (remainder filled in from reference TRBV2 and TRBJ2-1): EPEVTQTPSHQVTQMGQEVILRCVPISNHLYFYWYRQILGQKVEFLVSFYNNEISEKSEIFDDQFSVERPDGSNFTLKIRSTKLEDSAMYFCASREPGNSNEQFFGPGTRLTVL.